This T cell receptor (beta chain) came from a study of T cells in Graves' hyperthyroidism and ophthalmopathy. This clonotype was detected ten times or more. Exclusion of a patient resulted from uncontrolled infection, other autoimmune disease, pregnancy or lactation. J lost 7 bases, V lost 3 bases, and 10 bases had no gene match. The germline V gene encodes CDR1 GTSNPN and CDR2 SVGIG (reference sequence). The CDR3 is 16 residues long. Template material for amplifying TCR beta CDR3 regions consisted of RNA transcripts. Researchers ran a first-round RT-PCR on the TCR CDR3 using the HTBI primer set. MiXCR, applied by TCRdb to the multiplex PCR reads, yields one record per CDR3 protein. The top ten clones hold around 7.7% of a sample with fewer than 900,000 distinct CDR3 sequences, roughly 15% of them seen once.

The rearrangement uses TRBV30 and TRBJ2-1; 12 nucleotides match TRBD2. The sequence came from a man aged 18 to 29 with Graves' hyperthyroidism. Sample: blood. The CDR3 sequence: CAWSPGLAGTGNEQFF. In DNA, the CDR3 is TGTGCCTGGAGCCCTGGACTAGCGGGGACGGGTAATGAGCAGTTCTTC.